The 5 T cell receptor beta chains below were found in one sample sequenced in a study of cytomegalovirus exposure and HLA in healthy donors. TCRdb's table, derived via immunoSEQ multiplex PCR, lists solely in-frame clones and lacks some. The table includes roughly 130,000 clones, approximately 84% detected once. Sequenced input: PBMCs. The receptors shown here come from a woman in her thirties in good health and CMV-seronegative.

This clone has just one count. This sequence joins TRBV29-1 and TRBJ1-1; D not certain. Trimming left V 3 bases short and J 10 bases short, with 12 bases between. Germline CDR1 reads SQVTM; CDR2 reads ANQGSEA. This CDR3 region has 11 residues. DNA for the CDR3: TGCAGCGTTGAGGAGTTTGCTGGAGCTTTCTTT. It yields the protein CSVEEFAGAFF. Variable domain in full (rest from reference TRBV29-1 and TRBJ1-1): SAVISQKPSRDICQRGTSLTIQCQVDSQVTMMFWYRQQPGQSLTLIATANQGSEATYESGFVIDKFPISRPNLTFSTLTVSNMSPEDSSIYLCSVEEFAGAFFGQGTRLTVV.

This chain uses TRBV14 with TRBJ2-1; 7 bases agree with TRBD2. The CDR3 totals 17 residues. Germline trimming cut 3 bases from V and 3 bases from J; bases unmatched to any gene: 11. Germline CDR1 is SGHDN and CDR2 is FVKESK. The CDR3, as DNA: TGTGCCAGCAGCCATGTCCGGGCTAGCGGAAACTACAATGAGCAGTTCTTC. This translates into CASSHVRASGNYNEQFF. Drawing the rest from reference TRBV14 and TRBJ2-1, the complete variable domain is EAGVTQFPSHSVIEKGQTVTLRCDPISGHDNLYWYRRVMGKEIKFLLHFVKESKQDESGMPNNRFLAERTGGTYSTLKVQPAELEDSGVYFCASSHVRASGNYNEQFFGPGTRLTVL.

A few counts support this clone. The J gene is TRBJ1-5, the V gene TRBV7-2; 7 positions agree with TRBD1. The trim removed 8 bases at V and 4 bases at J, leaving 5 bases unmatched. Per germline, CDR1 SGHTA and CDR2 FQGNSA. The CDR3 runs to 13 residues. In DNA, the CDR3 is TGTGCCAGCCGTGGACAGGCGAATCAGCCCCAGCATTTT. Residues: CASRGQANQPQHF.

The chain employs TRBV5-6 and TRBJ2-1; a weak D match, TRBD1 (5 bases). Trimming removed 1 base at V and 4 bases at J, with 12 bases between. Germline-derived CDR1 and CDR2 are SGHDT and YYEEEE. The CDR3 runs 15 residues. CDR3 residues: CASSLWSGFYNEQFF. CDR3 sequence (DNA): TGTGCCAGCAGCTTGTGGTCAGGGTTTTACAATGAGCAGTTCTTC.

This clone was detected a few times. The chain carries TRBV6-6 and TRBJ1-2, with 7 bases matching TRBD1. The CDR3 runs to 15 residues. CDR1 and CDR2 from the germline V gene are MNHNY and SVGAGI (reference sequence). Trimming took 2 bases from V and 5 from J; bases not matched to a gene: 8. DNA for the CDR3: TGTGCCAGCAGTTACGCGGTGGGGACAGCATATGGCTACACCTTC. It is translated as CASSYAVGTAYGYTF.